Each of the 32 T cell receptor beta chains below was sequenced from the same sample in a study of blood T cell repertoires in COVID-19. Sequencing used immunoSEQ multiplex PCR; TCRdb keeps in-frame clones, though not all of them. The data contain some 64,000 clones, more than 70% of them singletons. Sequenced input: peripheral blood. The receptors were sampled from a man aged 65 to 79 with acute or convalescent COVID-19.

The chain joins TRBV5-3 to TRBJ1-5; maybe TRBD1 (6 bases). Being an ORF, TRBV5-3 has a function that is uncertain. V lost 4 bases and J 4 bases, leaving 39 bases between the germline ends. CDR3 length equals 23 residues. CDR3 DNA: TGTGCCAGAAGCCCAAGGGGGTCGTACCCAAAGGGGCCTATAGCGGGTAGGAATCAGCCCCAGCATTTT. This encodes CARSPRGSYPKGPIAGRNQPQHF.

The genes are TRBV7-2 and TRBJ2-5; D remains ambiguous. Between the trimmed V and J ends, which lost 5 bases and 9 bases, there was a span of 13 bases. The CDR3 has 12 residues. Germline assignment: CDR1 SGHTA and CDR2 FQGNSA. The CDR3 nucleotides are TGTGCCAGCAGCCCCTGGTCATCGGCCCAGTACTTC. It encodes CASSPWSSAQYF.

The J gene is TRBJ2-2, the V gene TRBV11-2; 9 bases are a match to TRBD2. Germline CDR1 is SGHAT and CDR2 is FQNNGV. Losses at the gene ends were 1 base for V and 6 bases for J; bases not matched to a gene: 9. This CDR3 is 17 amino acids long. CDR3 sequence reads: CASSLGGASGASGELFF. The CDR3 DNA reads as TGTGCCAGCAGCTTAGGCGGGGCTAGCGGGGCCTCCGGGGAGCTGTTTTTT.

This chain uses TRBV5-1 with TRBJ1-5; no clear D gene. The germline gives CDR1 SGHRS, CDR2 YFSETQ. V was clipped by 0 bases and J by 6 bases, with 10 bases between them. The length of the CDR3 is 14 residues. The CDR3 protein is CASSLESGAQPQHF. DNA of the CDR3: TGCGCCAGCAGCTTGGAATCAGGCGCTCAGCCCCAGCATTTT. The full variable domain, its missing parts supplied by reference TRBV5-1 and TRBJ1-5, is KAGVTQTPRYLIKTRGQQVTLSCSPISGHRSVSWYQQTPGQGLQFLFEYFSETQRNKGNFPGRFSGRQFSNSRSEMNVSTLELGDSALYLCASSLESGAQPQHFGDGTRLSIL.

The chain has TRBV19 and TRBJ2-3; tentative D call: TRBD2 (5 bases). The germline V gene has CDR1 LNHDA and CDR2 SQIVND (reference sequence). The CDR3 runs 12 residues. The V gene lost 7 bases and the J gene lost 6 bases, with 11 bases spanning the gap. CDR3 sequence: CASTNRGDTQYF. The CDR3 coding sequence is TGTGCCAGTACGAACCGCGGGGATACGCAGTATTTT. Supplemented by reference TRBV19 and TRBJ2-3, the full variable domain reads DGGITQSPKYLFRKEGQNVTLSCEQNLNHDAMYWYRQDPGQGLRLIYYSQIVNDFQKGDIAEGYSVSREKKESFPLTVTSAQKNPTAFYLCASTNRGDTQYFGPGTRLTVL.

The CDR3 nucleotides read TGTGCCAGCAGCTTAGCCGGTCTAAACTATGGCTACACCTTC. Translated, it gives CASSLAGLNYGYTF. The V gene is TRBV7-2, the J gene TRBJ1-2; no reliable D call. CDR3 length equals 14 residues. V was trimmed by 0 bases and J by 2 bases, leaving 7 bases between them. Germline V CDR1 and CDR2: SGHTA, FQGNSA.

V and J are TRBV7-3 and TRBJ2-2; 9 bases fit TRBD2. Losses at the gene ends were 4 bases for V and 6 bases for J; bases not matched to a gene: 6. This CDR3 has 15 residues. Looked up from germline, CDR1 is SGHTA and CDR2 is FQGTGA. The CDR3 loop reads CASSSRRGGAGELFF. DNA of the CDR3: TGTGCCAGCAGCTCCCGGCGCGGGGGGGCCGGGGAGCTGTTTTTT.

The genes are TRBV28 and TRBJ2-7, with 8 positions matching TRBD2. The J segment lost 0 bases and the V segment lost 6 bases, leaving 7 bases of the junction unmatched. The CDR3 runs 15 residues. Germline V gene sequence: CDR1 MDHEN, CDR2 SYDVKM. CDR3 bases: TGTGCCAGCAGCCCCGCGGGGGGACGCTCCTACGAGCAGTACTTC. Translation: CASSPAGGRSYEQYF.

V is TRBV18 and J is TRBJ1-4; D is possibly TRBD1 (5 bases). The V gene's germline CDR1 is KGHSH and CDR2 LQKENI. Between the trimmed V and J ends, which lost 7 bases and 7 bases, there was a span of 10 bases. The CDR3 runs to 12 residues. The CDR3 nucleotides read TGTGCCAGCTGGGACTCGGGTGAAAAACTGTTTTTT. This encodes CASWDSGEKLFF.

The chain uses TRBV7-2 and TRBJ1-2; a weak D match, TRBD1 (5 bases). Trimming left V 5 bases short and J 4 bases short, with 17 bases between. Germline V gene lookup returns CDR1 SGHTA and CDR2 FQGNSA. This CDR3 has 15 residues. As DNA, the CDR3 is TGTGCCAGCAGCGCAACAATGACAGCTTCCTATGGCTACACCTTC. It is translated as CASSATMTASYGYTF.

In the case of this clone: An end of the junction does not agree with germline; a read error may underlie this. CDR3 sequence: CASSSTRGGSSYQEPQYF. Written as DNA, the CDR3 is TGTGCCAGCAGTTCAACGCGGGGGGGATCCTCCTATCAAGAGCCCCAGTACTTC. This chain joins TRBV2 and TRBJ2-5; 9 nucleotides align to TRBD2. This CDR3 comprises 18 residues. Per germline, CDR1 SNHLY and CDR2 FYNNEI. Full variable domain (remainder filled in from reference TRBV2 and TRBJ2-5): EPEVTQTPSHQVTQMGQEVILRCVPISNHLYFYWYRQILGQKVEFLVSFYNNEISEKSEIFDDQFSVERPDGSNFTLKIRSTKLEDSAMYFCASSSTRGGSSYQEPQYFGPGTRLLVL.

The rearrangement joins TRBV27 to TRBJ2-3; TRBD1 is a possible D gene (5 bases). The V and J ends lost 4 bases and 2 bases respectively, with 13 bases between them. Germline V gene lookup returns CDR1 MNHEY and CDR2 SMNVEV (reference sequence). The CDR3 loop spans 15 amino acids. The CDR3 loop reads CASSSPRTPTDTQYF. The CDR3 DNA sequence: TGTGCCAGCAGTTCCCCTAGGACACCCACAGATACGCAGTATTTT.

The genes are TRBV19 and TRBJ2-5, with 7 positions matching TRBD1. The CDR3 runs 14 residues. Germline CDR1 LNHDA, CDR2 SQIVND (reference sequence). Unmatched junction bases numbered 9, after V lost 5 bases and J lost 6 bases. CDR3 residues: CASSSRGGPQTQYF. The CDR3 nucleotides read TGTGCCAGTAGTTCCAGAGGGGGCCCGCAGACCCAGTACTTC. Full variable domain (missing parts from reference TRBV19 and TRBJ2-5): DGGITQSPKYLFRKEGQNVTLSCEQNLNHDAMYWYRQDPGQGLRLIYYSQIVNDFQKGDIAEGYSVSREKKESFPLTVTSAQKNPTAFYLCASSSRGGPQTQYFGPGTRLLVL.

This clone was found once. CDR3 in DNA: TGTGCCAGCACCCGACAGGGGTTCCAGTATGGCTACACCTTC. This codes for CASTRQGFQYGYTF. The chain links TRBV6-5 to TRBJ1-2, with 8 bases identical to TRBD1. J was trimmed by 5 bases and V by 7 bases; bases with no gene match: 9. The CDR3 covers 14 residues. Germline V gene data show CDR1 as MNHEY and CDR2 as SVGAGI.

This chain connects TRBV5-5 to TRBJ1-2; tentatively, D is TRBD1 (6 bases). This CDR3 region has 14 residues. The V end lost 0 bases, the J end lost 4 bases, and 10 bases lay between the germline ends. Germline CDR1 and CDR2: SGHKS and YYEKEE (reference sequence). The CDR3 nucleotides read TGTGCCAGCAGCTTGGTTGTCAGGGGCTATGGCTACACCTTC. Translating it yields CASSLVVRGYGYTF.

The CDR3 DNA reads TGTGCCACCAGTGATTCTAGCGGGAGCTCCTACAATGAGCAGTTCTTC. Translation: CATSDSSGSSYNEQFF. The chain carries TRBV24-1 and TRBJ2-1, with 10 positions matching TRBD2. The V gene's germline CDR1 is KGHDR and CDR2 SFDVKD. V was pared by 2 bases and J by 0 bases, with 0 bases of the junction left unmatched. This CDR3 spans 16 amino acids.

The chain recombines TRBV9 with TRBJ1-2; possible D gene TRBD1, 5 bases. V was shortened by 2 bases and J by 2 bases, with 13 bases between the two germline ends. The CDR3 covers 15 residues. Germline assignment: CDR1 SGDLS and CDR2 YYNGEE. CDR3 in DNA: TGTGCCAGCAGCGTCGCAGGGCCACCAAACTATGGCTACACCTTC. Amino acid sequence: CASSVAGPPNYGYTF.

The chain combines TRBV6-2 or TRBV6-3 with TRBJ2-5, with 8 nucleotides matching TRBD2. Germline CDR1 is MNHEY and CDR2 is SVGEGT. With 1 base clipped from V and 5 bases from J, the junction kept 6 bases outside the gene matches. The CDR3 runs to 15 residues. DNA of the CDR3: TGTGCCAGCAGTTACTTCGGGGGGGCCGGCGAGACCCAGTACTTC. Translated, it gives CASSYFGGAGETQYF.

The genes are TRBV5-8 and TRBJ2-7; weak D call: TRBD1 (5 bases). Germline CDR1 is SGHTS and CDR2 is YDEGEE. With 7 bases removed from V and 0 bases from J, the gap between germline ends came to 14 bases. The length of the CDR3 is 14 residues. The CDR3 loop reads CASGVWQGSYEQYF. The CDR3 nucleotides read TGTGCCAGCGGGGTGTGGCAGGGCTCCTACGAGCAGTACTTC. The variable domain in full, completed from reference TRBV5-8 and TRBJ2-7, reads EAGVTQSPTHLIKTRGQQATLRCSPISGHTSVYWYQQALGLGLQFLLWYDEGEERNRGNFPPRFSGRQFPNYSSELNVNALELEDSALYLCASGVWQGSYEQYFGPGTRLTVT.

This clone has a handful of counts. The chain couples TRBV6-5 to TRBJ1-1; tentative D call: TRBD1 (6 bases). The CDR3 runs to 14 residues. Germline assignment: CDR1 MNHEY and CDR2 SVGAGI. V was trimmed by 6 bases and J by 10 bases, leaving 21 bases between them. CDR3 bases: TGTGCCAGCAGGAGGGGGTTCGACGTCCTGGGAGCTTTCTTT. Its translation: CASRRGFDVLGAFF.

The gene calls are TRBV5-1 and TRBJ2-1, with D possibly matching TRBD2 (7 bases). The CDR3 totals 16 residues. Trimming took off 0 bases at V and 8 bases at J, with 18 bases between the two ends. CDR1 is SGHRS and CDR2 is YFSETQ in the germline V gene. The CDR3 loop reads CASSLVGGALRDEQFF. In DNA, the CDR3 is TGCGCCAGCAGCTTGGTTGGGGGGGCCCTCCGGGATGAGCAGTTCTTC.

This clone was detected a few times. This CDR3 is CASSSQGMTYEQYF. The CDR3 DNA is TGTGCCAGCAGTTCACAGGGCATGACCTACGAGCAGTACTTC. The rearrangement joins TRBV6-5 to TRBJ2-7; TRBD1 is a possible D gene (6 bases). The V end was cut by 4 bases, the J end by 2 bases, with 12 bases between. This CDR3 contains 14 residues. Germline V gene lookup returns CDR1 MNHEY and CDR2 SVGAGI.

This clone came up a few times. This chain connects TRBV5-6 to TRBJ1-2, with 11 bases aligning to TRBD1. Germline lookup yields CDR1 SGHDT and CDR2 YYEEEE. V dropped 5 bases and J dropped 7; count of bases not matched to a gene: 4. The CDR3 has 13 residues. CDR3 region: CASREDRGPGYTF. The CDR3 DNA sequence: TGTGCCAGCAGAGAGGACAGGGGGCCTGGCTACACCTTC.

The rearrangement uses TRBV24-1 and TRBJ2-1; 7 nucleotides match TRBD2. V lost 4 bases, J lost 3 bases, and 5 bases stayed unmatched. The germline V gene has CDR1 KGHDR and CDR2 SFDVKD. This CDR3 contains 15 residues. The CDR3 spells CATSDGLDGYNEQFF. CDR3 bases: TGTGCCACCAGTGACGGACTAGACGGCTACAATGAGCAGTTCTTC.

In this sample, this clone turned up a few times. The J gene is TRBJ1-6, the V gene TRBV6-5, with a tentative D call TRBD1 (6 bases). CDR1 is MNHEY and CDR2 is SVGAGI in the germline V gene. Trimming shortened V by 3 bases and J by 9 bases, and 18 bases separated the two germline ends. CDR3 length: 16 amino acids. CDR3 in amino acids: CASSYTGTRDASPLHF. The CDR3 DNA is TGTGCCAGCAGTTATACCGGGACAAGGGATGCTTCACCCCTCCACTTT.

This sequence joins TRBV28 and TRBJ1-1, with D hard to call. This CDR3 is 17 amino acids long. CDR1 is MDHEN, CDR2 SYDVKM, per germline. V was trimmed by 1 base and J by 6 bases, leaving 21 bases between them. DNA of the CDR3: TGTGCCAGCAGTTTATTCCACGCGGGCCAGTTTGATCCTGAAGCTTTCTTT. It translates to CASSLFHAGQFDPEAFF.

The CDR3 sequence is CASSQPPGQTSPLHF. In nucleotides, the CDR3 is TGCGCCAGCAGCCAGCCTCCCGGTCAAACTTCACCCCTCCACTTT. The chain joins TRBV4-1 to TRBJ1-6; D is ambiguous. The CDR3 has 15 amino acids. Trimming stripped 3 bases from V and 9 bases from J, with 15 bases between. The germline CDR1 and CDR2 sequences are MGHRA and YSYEKL.

V gene TRBV10-3 combines with J gene TRBJ2-5, with TRBD1 identical over 8 bases. The germline CDR1 and CDR2 sequences are ENHRY and SYGVKD. The trim removed 3 bases at V and 9 bases at J, leaving 12 bases unmatched. There are 15 residues in the CDR3. The CDR3 DNA sequence: TGTGCCATCAGTGACTCGACAGGGGACTTAGGGGCCCAGTACTTC. Translating it yields CAISDSTGDLGAQYF.

This clone was counted between two and nine times. The chain couples TRBV5-4 to TRBJ2-2; D may be TRBD2 (6 bases). Germline V lookup: CDR1 SGHNT, CDR2 YYREEE (reference sequence). CDR3 length equals 15 residues. The germline V and J ends were trimmed by 4 bases and 2 bases, with 12 bases remaining between them. The CDR3 DNA reads TGTGCCAGCAGCAGGCTAGCGATAAACACCGGGGAGCTGTTTTTT. Translating it yields CASSRLAINTGELFF.

The chain is built from TRBV7-7 and TRBJ1-5; 10 bases line up with TRBD1. Germline V CDR1 and CDR2: SSHAT, FNYEAQ (reference sequence). The ends lost 5 bases at V and 2 bases at J; junction bases unmatched: 9. The CDR3 contains 17 residues. CDR3 sequence: CASSPLLGQGCNQPQHF. In DNA form, the CDR3 reads TGTGCCAGCAGCCCCCTATTGGGACAGGGGTGCAATCAGCCCCAGCATTTT.

The chain has TRBV6-2 or TRBV6-3 and TRBJ1-6; D perhaps matches TRBD1 (6 bases). Germline-derived CDR1 and CDR2 are MNHEY and SVGEGT. There are 14 residues in the CDR3. V shed 4 bases and J shed 17 bases, with 21 bases lying between them. The CDR3 here is CASSSSRTAGVVHF. The DNA for the CDR3 is TGTGCCAGCAGTTCCTCTAGGACAGCTGGCGTGGTCCACTTT.

This clone has only a few counts. This rearrangement joins TRBV27 to TRBJ1-6; possibly TRBD1 for D (5 bases). Germline CDR1 reads MNHEY; CDR2 reads SMNVEV (reference sequence). The V and J ends lost 6 bases and 5 bases respectively, with 11 bases between them. The CDR3 spans 14 residues. The CDR3 loop reads CASRFGTDNSPLHF. CDR3 in DNA: TGTGCCAGCAGATTCGGGACTGATAATTCACCCCTCCACTTT.